This TCR beta chain emerged from a study of shared clonotypes between healthy human individuals. Naive CD8 cells, CD45RO-negative and positively selected for CCR7, excluded terminally differentiated effector memory CD45RA+ cells. Trimming pared 0 bases from V and 3 bases from J, leaving 2 bases between. This CDR3 has 12 amino acids. Germline CDR1 and CDR2: LNHDA and SQIVND (reference sequence). Sequencing was performed with immunoSEQ multiplex PCR; in TCRdb, only in-frame clones are kept and a portion is missing. Here the sample spans approximately 2,200,000 clones, more than 85% being singletons. This sequence joins TRBV19 and TRBJ1-1; D unclear. This sequence originates from a man younger than 35 in good health. Some clones in this sample may be carry-over from other donors' samples. Sequenced: naive CD8+ T cells from PBMCs. The CDR3 bases are TGTGCCAGTAGTATAGAGTACACTGAAGCTTTCTTT. Protein product: CASSIEYTEAFF. Full variable domain (remainder filled in from reference TRBV19 and TRBJ1-1): DGGITQSPKYLFRKEGQNVTLSCEQNLNHDAMYWYRQDPGQGLRLIYYSQIVNDFQKGDIAEGYSVSREKKESFPLTVTSAQKNPTAFYLCASSIEYTEAFFGQGTRLTVV.